A selection of T cell receptor beta chains follows, all from one sample in a study of identical twins. One entry per CDR3 protein results from TCRdb running MiXCR on the 5' RACE reads. The sample records 1.5 million or so distinct CDR3 sequences, more than 30% being singletons. Sequenced input: cord blood. The receptors shown here come from a newborn girl in good health. CDR3s include the opening cysteine and the closing phenylalanine or tryptophan. D genes are given only for firm matches. Some rows have no size entry. The others give once, few or many, or a class for an expanded clone.

d_gene: TRBD2; abundance: many; j_gene: TRBJ2-1; v_gene: TRBV5-1; CDR3nt: TGCGCCAGCAGCTTTACTAGCGGGAGCTCCTACAATGAGCAGTTCTTC; CDR3aa: CASSFTSGSSYNEQFF
d_gene: -; abundance: few; j_gene: TRBJ2-2; v_gene: TRBV4-1; CDR3nt: TGCGCCAGCAGCCTTCCCCTCACCGGGGAGCTGTTTTTT; CDR3aa: CASSLPLTGELFF
d_gene: -; abundance: few; j_gene: TRBJ2-1; v_gene: TRBV21-1; CDR3nt: TGTGCCAGCAGCTCACGGTGGGGACTAGCGGAGGTAAAGAGCTCCTACAATGAGCAGTTCTTC; CDR3aa: CASSSRWGLAEVKSSYNEQFF
d_gene: -; abundance: -; j_gene: TRBJ2-1; v_gene: TRBV6-6; CDR3nt: TGTGCCAGCATGGGAGTCGCTAGCCGCACCTACAATGAGCAGTTCTTC; CDR3aa: CASMGVASRTYNEQFF
d_gene: -; abundance: -; j_gene: TRBJ2-7; v_gene: TRBV7-2; CDR3nt: TGTGCCAGCAGCTTAGCCGGGCACTACAATGAGCAGTACTTC; CDR3aa: CASSLAGHYNEQYF
d_gene: -; abundance: -; j_gene: TRBJ2-5; v_gene: TRBV5-1; CDR3nt: TGCGCCAGCAGCTGGGCACACCAAGAGACCCAGTACTTC; CDR3aa: CASSWAHQETQYF
d_gene: -; abundance: many; j_gene: TRBJ2-3; v_gene: TRBV20-1; CDR3nt: TGCAGTGCTAGTCGGGGCTCCACAGATACGCAGTATTTT; CDR3aa: CSASRGSTDTQYF
d_gene: TRBD2; abundance: few; j_gene: TRBJ2-3; v_gene: TRBV10-1; CDR3nt: TGCGCCAGCAGTGAGTCGACTAGCGGTAGCACAGATACGCAGTATTTT; CDR3aa: CASSESTSGSTDTQYF
d_gene: TRBD1; abundance: few; j_gene: TRBJ1-1; v_gene: TRBV6-1; CDR3nt: TGTGCCAGCAACAGAGACAGGGTGAACACTGAAGCTTTCTTT; CDR3aa: CASNRDRVNTEAFF
d_gene: TRBD2; abundance: few; j_gene: TRBJ2-3; v_gene: TRBV20-1; CDR3nt: TGCAGTGCCCCCGGACTAGCGGGGGGAGATACGCAGTATTTT; CDR3aa: CSAPGLAGGDTQYF
d_gene: -; abundance: once; j_gene: TRBJ2-3; v_gene: TRBV5-1; CDR3nt: TGCGCCAGCAGCTTGTACCCCCTTAGCGATGGCACAGATACGCAGTATTTT; CDR3aa: CASSLYPLSDGTDTQYF
d_gene: TRBD1; abundance: -; j_gene: TRBJ2-1; v_gene: TRBV20-1; CDR3nt: TGCAGTGCTAGTGCTGGACAGGGGGCTACGAGCTCCTACAATGAGCAGTTCTTC; CDR3aa: CSASAGQGATSSYNEQFF
d_gene: -; abundance: -; j_gene: TRBJ1-1; v_gene: TRBV15; CDR3nt: TGTGCCACCAGCCGCGACACTCCCCGTGAAGCTTTCTTT; CDR3aa: CATSRDTPREAFF
d_gene: -; abundance: -; j_gene: TRBJ1-5; v_gene: TRBV20-1; CDR3nt: TGCAGTGCTAGTGTTTATAGCAATCAGCCCCAGCATTTT; CDR3aa: CSASVYSNQPQHF
d_gene: TRBD1; abundance: -; j_gene: TRBJ2-1; v_gene: TRBV5-1; CDR3nt: TGCGCCAGCAGCCTGCTGGACAGGGACAATGAGCAGTTCTTC; CDR3aa: CASSLLDRDNEQFF
d_gene: -; abundance: many; j_gene: TRBJ2-1; v_gene: TRBV7-9; CDR3nt: TGTGCCAGCAGCTCGACATTTCTGGGTGAGCAGTTCTTC; CDR3aa: CASSSTFLGEQFF
d_gene: -; abundance: -; j_gene: TRBJ1-1; v_gene: TRBV10-1; CDR3nt: TGCGCCAGCAGTGAGCCGGGACCGGCTAAGGGGACTGAAGCTTTCTTT; CDR3aa: CASSEPGPAKGTEAFF
d_gene: -; abundance: -; j_gene: TRBJ2-1; v_gene: TRBV12-3/TRBV12-4; CDR3nt: TGTGCCAGCAGTTTCCGGGACCTGCCATACAATGAGCAGTTCTTC; CDR3aa: CASSFRDLPYNEQFF
d_gene: TRBD1; abundance: -; j_gene: TRBJ1-1; v_gene: TRBV5-1; CDR3nt: TGCGCCAGCAGCTTACCCGGGACAGCTAGGAACACTGAAGCTTTCTTT; CDR3aa: CASSLPGTARNTEAFF
d_gene: TRBD2; abundance: -; j_gene: TRBJ2-7; v_gene: TRBV20-1; CDR3nt: TGCAGTGCTAGAGTGGCTAGCGGGAGGACTTACGAGCAGTACTTC; CDR3aa: CSARVASGRTYEQYF
d_gene: -; abundance: -; j_gene: TRBJ2-7; v_gene: TRBV28; CDR3nt: TGTGCCAGCAGCCCCGGACTGTTCAGCTCCTACGAGCAGTACTTC; CDR3aa: CASSPGLFSSYEQYF
d_gene: TRBD2; abundance: few; j_gene: TRBJ2-7; v_gene: TRBV29-1; CDR3nt: TGCAGCGTAAATTCATGGGCGGGAGTCCCAAATGAGCAGTACTTC; CDR3aa: CSVNSWAGVPNEQYF
d_gene: -; abundance: -; j_gene: TRBJ1-1; v_gene: TRBV19; CDR3nt: TGTGCCACTGTTTGGAACACTGAAGCTTTCTTT; CDR3aa: CATVWNTEAFF
d_gene: TRBD1; abundance: -; j_gene: TRBJ2-7; v_gene: TRBV27; CDR3nt: TGTGCCAGCAGTCCGCGTGACAGGGTTCAATCCTACGAGCAGTACTTC; CDR3aa: CASSPRDRVQSYEQYF
d_gene: -; abundance: -; j_gene: TRBJ2-7; v_gene: TRBV27; CDR3nt: TGTGCCAGCATTCCGACACGGCCTGGCTCCTACGAGCAGTACTTC; CDR3aa: CASIPTRPGSYEQYF
d_gene: TRBD1; abundance: -; j_gene: TRBJ2-7; v_gene: TRBV25-1; CDR3nt: TGTGCCAGCAGTGGACAGGGGGCGAGAGGCGAGCAGTACTTC; CDR3aa: CASSGQGARGEQYF
d_gene: -; abundance: -; j_gene: TRBJ2-7; v_gene: TRBV11-2; CDR3nt: TGTGCCAGCACCCAATCCGGGAGCTCCTACGAGCAGTACTTC; CDR3aa: CASTQSGSSYEQYF
d_gene: -; abundance: -; j_gene: TRBJ2-4; v_gene: TRBV27; CDR3nt: TGTGCCAGCAGGGGATTGGACGGCAAAAACATTCAGTACTTC; CDR3aa: CASRGLDGKNIQYF
d_gene: -; abundance: -; j_gene: TRBJ1-5; v_gene: TRBV24-1; CDR3nt: TGTGCCACTCAACGGGGTAGCAATCAGCCCCAGCATTTT; CDR3aa: CATQRGSNQPQHF
d_gene: TRBD1; abundance: -; j_gene: TRBJ2-1; v_gene: TRBV28; CDR3nt: TGTGCCAGCAGTGCTACCAGGGGGAGATACAATGAGCAGTTCTTC; CDR3aa: CASSATRGRYNEQFF
d_gene: -; abundance: -; j_gene: TRBJ1-5; v_gene: TRBV7-2; CDR3nt: TGTGCCAGCAGCCTAATACCTCAGCCCCAGCATTTT; CDR3aa: CASSLIPQPQHF
d_gene: -; abundance: -; j_gene: TRBJ2-1; v_gene: TRBV28; CDR3nt: TGTGCCAGCAGTTTATCCGGGCTAGGCAATGAGCAGTTCTTC; CDR3aa: CASSLSGLGNEQFF
d_gene: TRBD2; abundance: -; j_gene: TRBJ2-7; v_gene: TRBV20-1; CDR3nt: TGCAGTGCTAGTGGGGCGGGGGGGTTTTACGAGCAGTACTTC; CDR3aa: CSASGAGGFYEQYF
d_gene: -; abundance: -; j_gene: TRBJ2-1; v_gene: TRBV6-1; CDR3nt: TGTGCCAGCAGAGACCGGACGTACAATGAGCAGTTCTTC; CDR3aa: CASRDRTYNEQFF
d_gene: -; abundance: few; j_gene: TRBJ1-5; v_gene: TRBV25-1; CDR3nt: TGTGCCAGCAGTCCGACCGAGTTGGGACAGCCCCAGCATTTT; CDR3aa: CASSPTELGQPQHF
d_gene: -; abundance: -; j_gene: TRBJ2-1; v_gene: TRBV20-1; CDR3nt: TGCAGTGCTATTTTAGGGGTGTCCTACAATGAGCAGTTCTTC; CDR3aa: CSAILGVSYNEQFF
d_gene: -; abundance: -; j_gene: TRBJ2-5; v_gene: TRBV12-3/TRBV12-4; CDR3nt: TGTGCCAGCGCCGGCCAGGTACAAGAGACCCAGTACTTC; CDR3aa: CASAGQVQETQYF
d_gene: TRBD1; abundance: many; j_gene: TRBJ1-1; v_gene: TRBV5-1; CDR3nt: TGTGCCAGCAGTTTAGGGGGCGCGAACACTGAAGCTTTCTTT; CDR3aa: CASSLGGANTEAFF
d_gene: -; abundance: -; j_gene: TRBJ1-4; v_gene: TRBV30; CDR3nt: TGTGCCTGGAGTCTCGGACAAGATGAAAAACTGTTTTTT; CDR3aa: CAWSLGQDEKLFF
d_gene: -; abundance: -; j_gene: TRBJ2-1; v_gene: TRBV7-9; CDR3nt: TGTGCCAGCCGACTAGGGACCTACAATGAGCAGTTCTTC; CDR3aa: CASRLGTYNEQFF
d_gene: TRBD1; abundance: -; j_gene: TRBJ1-2; v_gene: TRBV6-2/TRBV6-3; CDR3nt: TGTGCCAGCAGTTACCCAGGGGGCTTCTATGGCTACACCTTC; CDR3aa: CASSYPGGFYGYTF
d_gene: TRBD1; abundance: few; j_gene: TRBJ2-3; v_gene: TRBV20-1; CDR3nt: TGCAGTGCTCCAACGGGACAGGGCACAGATACGCAGTATTTT; CDR3aa: CSAPTGQGTDTQYF
d_gene: -; abundance: -; j_gene: TRBJ2-5; v_gene: TRBV7-2; CDR3nt: TGTGCCAGCAGCTTAAACCTCTTCCAAGAGACCCAGTACTTC; CDR3aa: CASSLNLFQETQYF
d_gene: -; abundance: -; j_gene: TRBJ2-1; v_gene: TRBV12-3/TRBV12-4; CDR3nt: TGTGCCAGCAGTCCCTATAGCGGTGCGAGCTCCTACAATGAGCAGTTCTTC; CDR3aa: CASSPYSGASSYNEQFF
d_gene: -; abundance: few; j_gene: TRBJ2-7; v_gene: TRBV24-1; CDR3nt: TGTGCCACCAGTGGGCCGGAGTCCTACGAGCAGTACTTC; CDR3aa: CATSGPESYEQYF
d_gene: TRBD1; abundance: -; j_gene: TRBJ1-3; v_gene: TRBV12-3/TRBV12-4; CDR3nt: TGTGCCAGCAGCCGACAGGGGGCTGTGGATGGAAACACCATATATTTT; CDR3aa: CASSRQGAVDGNTIYF
d_gene: -; abundance: few; j_gene: TRBJ2-1; v_gene: TRBV14; CDR3nt: TGTGCCAGCAGCCAAGAAGTGGTGGGGCGCGGGAACTACAATGAGCAGTTCTTC; CDR3aa: CASSQEVVGRGNYNEQFF
d_gene: -; abundance: few; j_gene: TRBJ2-3; v_gene: TRBV29-1; CDR3nt: TGCAGCGTTGAAGAGCAGGGCCTCCATACGCAGTATTTT; CDR3aa: CSVEEQGLHTQYF
d_gene: TRBD1; abundance: -; j_gene: TRBJ2-3; v_gene: TRBV6-6; CDR3nt: TGTGCCAGCAGTAGGGACAGGGGGCCCCCTGATACGCAGTATTTT; CDR3aa: CASSRDRGPPDTQYF
d_gene: TRBD2; abundance: -; j_gene: TRBJ2-7; v_gene: TRBV5-6; CDR3nt: TGTGCCAGCAGCTTGGCGGGCACTAGCGGGGAAGGTGAGGACGAGCAGTACTTC; CDR3aa: CASSLAGTSGEGEDEQYF
d_gene: TRBD2; abundance: few; j_gene: TRBJ2-7; v_gene: TRBV10-3; CDR3nt: TGTGCCATCAGGCATCTAGCGGGAGATTTTTACGAGCAGTACTTC; CDR3aa: CAIRHLAGDFYEQYF
d_gene: TRBD2; abundance: -; j_gene: TRBJ2-3; v_gene: TRBV12-3/TRBV12-4; CDR3nt: TGTGCCAGCAGTCAGGACCTAGCGGGGGGGCTTGATACGCAGTATTTT; CDR3aa: CASSQDLAGGLDTQYF
d_gene: -; abundance: few; j_gene: TRBJ1-2; v_gene: TRBV2; CDR3nt: TGCGCCAGGAGGGAAATCCGAAACTATGGCTACACCTTC; CDR3aa: CARREIRNYGYTF
d_gene: TRBD1; abundance: -; j_gene: TRBJ2-6; v_gene: TRBV12-3/TRBV12-4; CDR3nt: TGTGCCAGCAATCCGGGACAGGGGGCTAGTGGGGCCAACGTCCTGACTTTC; CDR3aa: CASNPGQGASGANVLTF
d_gene: TRBD1; abundance: few; j_gene: TRBJ1-4; v_gene: TRBV4-1; CDR3nt: TGCGCCAGCAGCCCTCCGGGACAGGGCATTGAAAAACTGTTTTTT; CDR3aa: CASSPPGQGIEKLFF
d_gene: TRBD1; abundance: -; j_gene: TRBJ2-1; v_gene: TRBV24-1; CDR3nt: TGTGCCACCAGTGAAAGGACAGGTTATAGCTCCTACAATGAGCAGTTCTTC; CDR3aa: CATSERTGYSSYNEQFF
d_gene: TRBD2; abundance: -; j_gene: TRBJ2-1; v_gene: TRBV7-2; CDR3nt: TGTGCCAGCAGCCTTCCTAGCGGGAGAGTTAGGGATGAGCAGTTCTTC; CDR3aa: CASSLPSGRVRDEQFF
d_gene: -; abundance: -; j_gene: TRBJ2-5; v_gene: TRBV20-1; CDR3nt: TGCAGTGCACCTGGGGCGGATCAGCTAACGGAGACCCAGTACTTC; CDR3aa: CSAPGADQLTETQYF
d_gene: -; abundance: -; j_gene: TRBJ2-7; v_gene: TRBV27; CDR3nt: TGTGCCAGCAGTTTAACACACGGCGGGCCCTCCTACAATGAGCAGTACTTC; CDR3aa: CASSLTHGGPSYNEQYF